This T cell receptor (beta chain) was captured by sequencing in a study of cytomegalovirus exposure and HLA in healthy donors. Of note for this clone: The antigen is not known.

Findings and caveats of the study: Subsequent analysis showed first-cohort TCR clusters tending to co-occur in some 110 validation repertoires.

Method: immunoSEQ multiplex PCR; TCRdb's copy keeps in-frame clones and lacks some. The profile shows 260,000 or so clones, around 91% of them singletons. V was pared by 0 bases and J by 5 bases, with 11 bases between. The CDR3 has 14 residues. CDR1 is SGHRS and CDR2 is YFSETQ in the germline V gene. Sequencing was done on a sample of PBMCs. The sequence was collected from a woman in her thirties in good health and CMV-seronegative. V usage is TRBV5-1 and J usage is TRBJ2-5; TRBD2 is a possible D gene (6 bases). The CDR3 spells CASSLEGAGETQYF. CDR3 bases: TGCGCCAGCAGCTTGGAAGGGGCGGGGGAGACCCAGTACTTC.